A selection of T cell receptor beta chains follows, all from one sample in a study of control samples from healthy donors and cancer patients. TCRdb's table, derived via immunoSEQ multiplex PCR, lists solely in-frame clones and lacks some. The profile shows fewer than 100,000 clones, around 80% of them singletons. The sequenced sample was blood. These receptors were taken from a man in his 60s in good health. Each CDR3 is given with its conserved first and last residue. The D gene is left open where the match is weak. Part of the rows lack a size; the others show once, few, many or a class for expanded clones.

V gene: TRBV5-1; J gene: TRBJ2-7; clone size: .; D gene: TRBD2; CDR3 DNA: TGCGCCAGCAGCTTGATCGGGGGGGTCGACCATCGAGTCTACGAGCAGTACTTC; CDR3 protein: CASSLIGGVDHRVYEQYF
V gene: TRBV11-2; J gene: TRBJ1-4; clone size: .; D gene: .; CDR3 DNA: TGTGCCAGCAGCTTACAGCCTACAACTAATGAAAAACTGTTTTTT; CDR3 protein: CASSLQPTTNEKLFF
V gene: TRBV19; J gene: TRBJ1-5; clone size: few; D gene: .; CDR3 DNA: TGTGCCAGTAGTATGGGGCGAACATATCGAAATCAGCCCCAGCATTTT; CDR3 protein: CASSMGRTYRNQPQHF
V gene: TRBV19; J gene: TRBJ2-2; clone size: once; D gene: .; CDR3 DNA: TGTGCCAGTAAGAGAGGGGTACGTGGCACCGGGGAGCTGTTTTTT; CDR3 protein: CASKRGVRGTGELFF
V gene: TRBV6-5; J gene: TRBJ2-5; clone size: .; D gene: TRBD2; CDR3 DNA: TGTGCCAGCAGGGGGTTCGGGACTAGCTGGGAGACCCAGTACTTC; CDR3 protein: CASRGFGTSWETQYF
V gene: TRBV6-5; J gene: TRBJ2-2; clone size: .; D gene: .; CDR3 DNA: TGTGCCAGCAGCAGGGGCGAGAACACCGGGGAGCTGTTTTTT; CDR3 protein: CASSRGENTGELFF
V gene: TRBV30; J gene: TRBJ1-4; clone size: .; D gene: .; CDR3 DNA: TGTGCCTGGGGAGTCGGACCACAGCTCTTTTTT; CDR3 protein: CAWGVGPQLFF
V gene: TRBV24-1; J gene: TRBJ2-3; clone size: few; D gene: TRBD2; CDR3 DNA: TGTGCCACCAGTGATGCGACTAGCGGGGGAAGAGATACGCAGTATTTT; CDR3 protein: CATSDATSGGRDTQYF
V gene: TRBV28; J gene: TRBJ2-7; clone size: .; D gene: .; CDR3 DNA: TGTGCCAGCAGCCCCCTCGGCCGGGCCGAATCTTCCTACGAGCAGTACTTC; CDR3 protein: CASSPLGRAESSYEQYF
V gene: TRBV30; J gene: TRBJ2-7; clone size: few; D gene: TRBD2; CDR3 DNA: TGTGCCTGGACCCGTCCCGGGACTAGCTACGAGCAGTACTTC; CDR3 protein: CAWTRPGTSYEQYF
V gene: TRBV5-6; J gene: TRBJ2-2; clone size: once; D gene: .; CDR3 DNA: TGTGCCAGCAGCTTGGACAGACCGAACACCGGGGAGCTGTTTTTT; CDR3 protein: CASSLDRPNTGELFF
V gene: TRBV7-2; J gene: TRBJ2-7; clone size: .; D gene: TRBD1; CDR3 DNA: TGTGCCAGCAGCTTAGCTATCGGGGGACAGGGGGCGTACGAGCAGTACTTC; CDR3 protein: CASSLAIGGQGAYEQYF
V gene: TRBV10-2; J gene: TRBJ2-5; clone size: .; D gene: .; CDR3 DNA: TGCGCCAGCAGTGAATCTGAGACCCAGTACTTC; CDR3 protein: CASSESETQYF
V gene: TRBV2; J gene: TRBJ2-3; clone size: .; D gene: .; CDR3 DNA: TGTGCCAGCAGGGAGACTCGAAGCTACACAGATACGCAGTATTTT; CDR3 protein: CASRETRSYTDTQYF
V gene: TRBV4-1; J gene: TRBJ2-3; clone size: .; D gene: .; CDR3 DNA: TGCGCCAGCAGCCCGGAGAGGGGCGCAGATACGCAGTATTTT; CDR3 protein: CASSPERGADTQYF